This T cell receptor beta chain emerged from a study of control samples from healthy donors and cancer patients. Profiled with immunoSEQ multiplex PCR; TCRdb holds only in-frame clones, not every one. The data show around 49,000 clones, with roughly nine tenths seen just once and 1.6% held by the top ten. This clone came up a few times. Germline CDR1 MNHEY, CDR2 SMNVEV (reference sequence). Trimming removed 6 bases from V and 0 bases from J; junction bases left unmatched: 5. This CDR3 is built from 16 residues. The chain recombines TRBV27 with TRBJ1-3, with 10 nucleotides matching TRBD1. The sequencing sample was made of PBMCs. This clonotype was obtained from a middle-aged man with colorectal cancer. CDR3: CASRRDRGPSGNTIYF. CDR3 in DNA: TGTGCCAGCAGAAGGGACAGGGGACCCTCTGGAAACACCATATATTTT.